The present entry profiles one T cell receptor (beta chain) with its context. Its cognate antigen is unknown. These data originate in a study of graft-versus-host responses after intestinal transplantation. About the study: Isolated intestinal, liver-intestinal, or multivisceral transplants were what recipients had. Following induction with anti-thymocyte globulin, all recipients were given tacrolimus and steroids for around three years.

Study-wide results and limits: Peak circulating GvH clone levels tracked with early post-transplant HvG declines. GvH clonotypes were identified within recipient marrow, with a subset emerging first in ileum or blood.

Looked up from germline, CDR1 is LGHNA and CDR2 is YSLEER. Losses at the gene ends were 0 bases for V and 4 bases for J; bases not matched to a gene: 13. The CDR3 has 18 residues. The protocol was immunoSEQ multiplex PCR, while the TCRdb copy is restricted to in-frame clones and leaves out a portion. This table holds 6,000 to 9,500 clones, about three quarters found once. Tissue from the graft was processed to free its intraepithelial and lamina propria lymphocytes. The receptor was isolated from a human patient who received an intestinal transplant, so some T cells may come from the graft donor. The V call is TRBV4-3, the J call TRBJ2-3; 7 nucleotides agree with TRBD1. Sequenced here: ileum tissue, sampled approximately 8 months after intestinal transplantation. CDR3 residues: CASSQDPGQYGFADTQYF. CDR3 nucleotides: TGCGCCAGCAGCCAAGATCCGGGACAGTACGGGTTTGCAGATACGCAGTATTTT.